This T cell receptor beta chain appears in the sequencing data of a study of Graves' ophthalmopathy and Graves' hyperthyroidism. Study-wide results and caveats: Distinction of ophthalmopathy from stable hyperthyroidism by a 13-signature model reached 85% to 90% sensitivity and roughly 78% specificity. Blood also held most thyroid clonotypes expanded above 0.001 frequency. For predicting ophthalmopathy progression, the model had roughly 70% sensitivity and roughly 72% specificity.

A roughly 10 ml volume of fresh peripheral blood provided the PBMCs. The CDR3 runs to 14 residues. The ends were cut back, 5 bases at V and 1 base at J, with 11 bases in the middle. Germline V lookup: CDR1 MDHEN, CDR2 SYDVKM. RNA transcripts served as template for amplifying TCR beta CDR3 sequences. First-round RT-PCR employed HTBI primers, with a second-round multiplex PCR after it. TCRdb re-analysed the multiplex PCR reads in MiXCR, keeping a single row per CDR3 protein. This sample yields 57,000 or so distinct CDR3 sequences, of which approximately 45% are seen a single time; 4.7% belongs to the top ten. Comments on this clonotype: Antigen unknown. A read error is possible here, since a much larger clone lies one base away.

The TCR comes from an adult woman with Graves' ophthalmopathy. The rearrangement links TRBV28 to TRBJ1-1; D remains unclear. Sequencing used peripheral blood. DNA of the CDR3: TGTGCCAGCAGTCTTTTCCCAGCGAACACTGAAGCTTTCTTT. It encodes CASSLFPANTEAFF.